Below, one TCR beta chain is given with its context. What it binds is unknown. This sample was included in a study of shared clonotypes between healthy human individuals. Using 200 ng DNA, approximately 30,000 T cell genomes, the sorted-subset replicate PCRs were run. Some clones are missing from TCRdb's copy, which holds only in-frame ones; the method was immunoSEQ multiplex PCR. The table has 1,100,000 or so clones, around 78% seen once. Study-wide results and limits: Non-shared clonotypes showed lower generation probabilities than clonotypes common to all four donors.

The CDR3 consists of 15 residues. Germline V lookup: CDR1 SGHRS, CDR2 YFSETQ. Material for sequencing was memory CD4+ T cells from PBMCs. Subset described: CD45RA-negative fraction. This sequence joins TRBV5-1 and TRBJ2-5, with D unresolved. The J call is uncertain, as TRBJ2-7 better fits the DNA end. The sequence derives from a man younger than 35 in good health. Some clones in this sample may be carry-over from other donors' samples. DNA for the CDR3: TGCGCCAGCAAGCGCCGGGCGGAAAGCTTCTACGAGCAGTACTTC. Amino acids: CASKRRAESFYEQYF.